One and the same sample provided the 15 T cell receptor beta chains below, sequenced in a study of blood T cell repertoires in COVID-19. Measured with immunoSEQ multiplex PCR; TCRdb has only the in-frame clones, and not every one. The sample contains roughly 150,000 clones, 65% to 85% of which appear only once. The sequencing sample was made of PBMCs or T cells enriched from blood (not recorded which). These receptors all come from a woman in her 40s with acute COVID-19.

The CDR3 is CASSLGQGAQTDTQYF. For the CDR3, the DNA is TGCGCCAGCAGCTTGGGACAGGGGGCGCAGACAGATACGCAGTATTTT. V usage is TRBV5-1 and J usage is TRBJ2-3; 10 bases align to TRBD1. Germline values: CDR1 SGHRS, CDR2 YFSETQ. The CDR3 has 16 amino acids. V shed 0 bases and J 3 bases; nucleotides not matched to a gene: 4. The complete variable domain, with remaining parts taken from reference TRBV5-1 and TRBJ2-3, reads KAGVTQTPRYLIKTRGQQVTLSCSPISGHRSVSWYQQTPGQGLQFLFEYFSETQRNKGNFPGRFSGRQFSNSRSEMNVSTLELGDSALYLCASSLGQGAQTDTQYFGPGTRLTVL.

By sample fraction, this clone is medium-sized. The rearrangement links TRBV7-3 to TRBJ2-2; 7 nucleotides match TRBD2. Germline CDR1 reads SGHTA; CDR2 reads FQGTGA. The CDR3 is 16 residues long. V lost 5 bases to trimming and J lost 6 bases; unmatched junction nucleotides: 12. The CDR3 loop is CASSPRLASTSGELFF. CDR3 DNA: TGTGCCAGCAGCCCGCGACTAGCATCTACCTCCGGGGAGCTGTTTTTT.

The rearrangement links TRBV5-1 to TRBJ2-5, with no clear D. This CDR3 spans 13 amino acids. The germline V gene has CDR1 SGHRS and CDR2 YFSETQ. The V end lost 4 bases, the J end lost 2 bases, and 9 bases lay between the germline ends. In DNA form, the CDR3 reads TGCGCCAGCAGCGGTGGGCTGCAAGAGACCCAGTACTTC. It yields the protein CASSGGLQETQYF. Drawing the rest from reference TRBV5-1 and TRBJ2-5, the complete variable domain is KAGVTQTPRYLIKTRGQQVTLSCSPISGHRSVSWYQQTPGQGLQFLFEYFSETQRNKGNFPGRFSGRQFSNSRSEMNVSTLELGDSALYLCASSGGLQETQYFGPGTRLLVL.

This rearrangement joins TRBV4-2 to TRBJ2-7, with 12 positions matching TRBD2. The CDR3 consists of 16 residues. J gave up 1 base and V 1 base, and 2 bases lay outside the gene matches. The germline V gene encodes CDR1 LGHNA and CDR2 YNFKEQ. DNA for the CDR3: TGTGCCAGCAGCCAAGGCGGACTAGCGGGATCCTACGAGCAGTACTTC. As protein: CASSQGGLAGSYEQYF.

The chain recombines TRBV11-2 with TRBJ2-1; TRBD2 might be the D (6 bases). The CDR3 has 16 residues. Germline V gene sequence: CDR1 SGHAT, CDR2 FQNNGV. The ends were cut back, 5 bases at V and 8 bases at J, with 22 bases in the middle. In nucleotides, the CDR3 is TGTGCCAGCAGCAATTTACGACCGGGAGTCGCGTATGAGCAGTTCTTC. Translation gives CASSNLRPGVAYEQFF. The full variable domain, completed using reference TRBV11-2 and TRBJ2-1, is EAGVAQSPRYKIIEKRQSVAFWCNPISGHATLYWYQQILGQGPKLLIQFQNNGVVDDSQLPKDRFSAERLKGVDSTLKIQPAKLEDSAVYLCASSNLRPGVAYEQFFGPGTRLTVL.

The V and J genes are TRBV5-1 and TRBJ2-1; a possible D gene is TRBD1 (5 bases). V lost 5 bases and J 0 bases, leaving 9 bases between the germline ends. Germline V gene lookup returns CDR1 SGHRS and CDR2 YFSETQ. CDR3 length: 14 amino acids. The CDR3 protein is CASRPTVSYNEQFF. DNA for the CDR3: TGCGCCAGCAGACCGACAGTCTCCTACAATGAGCAGTTCTTC.

This chain connects TRBV25-1 to TRBJ2-6, with a weak D call TRBD1 (6 bases). Trimming cost V 5 bases and J 1 base, with 15 bases left between them. The CDR3 is 17 residues long. Germline CDR1 is MGHDK and CDR2 is SYGVNS. CDR3 region: CASSQGRTLSGANVLTF. CDR3 in DNA: TGTGCCAGCAGTCAGGGGCGGACCCTTTCTGGGGCCAACGTCCTGACTTTC.

This rearrangement joins TRBV6-2 or TRBV6-3 to TRBJ2-3, with D maybe TRBD2 (6 bases). The germline CDR1 and CDR2 sequences are MNHEY and SVGEGT. V was trimmed by 2 bases and J by 8 bases, leaving 11 bases between them. The length of the CDR3 is 13 residues. The CDR3 sequence is CASSYREQGTQYF. The CDR3 DNA is TGTGCCAGCAGTTACCGGGAGCAGGGTACGCAGTATTTT.

This clone was found once. The chain has TRBV9 and TRBJ1-2; 8 nucleotides match TRBD1. The CDR3 is 15 amino acids. V lost 0 bases and J lost 3; bases outside the gene matches: 4. The germline V gene has CDR1 SGDLS and CDR2 YYNGEE. This chain's CDR3 is CASSVAGTGYYGYTF. The CDR3 bases are TGTGCCAGCAGCGTAGCTGGGACAGGCTACTATGGCTACACCTTC.

This clone has a handful of counts. V gene TRBV5-6 combines with J gene TRBJ2-6; a weak D match, TRBD1 (7 bases). CDR3 length equals 17 residues. V dropped 8 bases and J dropped 0 bases, with 18 bases sitting between them. Per the germline V gene, CDR1 is SGHDT and CDR2 is YYEEEE. CDR3 sequence (DNA): TGTGCCAGTTTCCTATCAGGGGGGAGCTCTGGGGCCAACGTCCTGACTTTC. It codes for CASFLSGGSSGANVLTF.

The chain links TRBV20-1 to TRBJ2-1, with D perhaps matching TRBD2 (5 bases). The CDR3 is 13 residues long. Trimming removed 3 bases at V and 10 bases at J, with 16 bases between. Germline lookup yields CDR1 DFQATT and CDR2 SNEGSKA (reference sequence). The CDR3 DNA reads as TGCAGTGCTAGTGAGGGTTGGGCCGGAGAGCAGTTCTTC. Amino acids: CSASEGWAGEQFF.

This chain links TRBV20-1 with TRBJ2-3, with 10 bases identical to TRBD2. Per the germline V gene, CDR1 is DFQATT and CDR2 is SNEGSKA (reference sequence). This CDR3 comprises 14 residues. The junction had 5 bases not matched to a gene; V was cut back by 3 bases and J by 5 bases. Here the CDR3 DNA reads TGCAGTGCTAGTTGGCTAGCGGGAGTAGATACGCAGTATTTT. Encoded protein: CSASWLAGVDTQYF.

Only a few counts were recorded for this clone. This chain uses TRBV20-1 with TRBJ1-1; D is possibly TRBD1 (5 bases). The V gene lost 6 bases and the J gene lost 5 bases, with 10 bases spanning the gap. The CDR3 length is 11 residues. Germline V gives CDR1 DFQATT, CDR2 SNEGSKA (reference sequence). CDR3 protein: CSAIKGTEAFF. In nucleotides, the CDR3 is TGCAGTGCCATTAAGGGGACTGAAGCTTTCTTT.

In this sample, this clone turned up a few times. The chain combines TRBV6-6 with TRBJ1-1; no firm D call. V was clipped by 6 bases and J by 1 base, with 9 bases between them. Germline V gene data show CDR1 as MNHNY and CDR2 as SVGAGI (reference sequence). CDR3 length equals 13 residues. CDR3 coding DNA: TGTGCCAGCAGCCAGGTCTCGAACACTGAAGCTTTCTTT. Protein product: CASSQVSNTEAFF.

The CDR3 bases are TGTGCCAGCAGGACCGGGACAGTCCCTGAAGCTTTCTTT. Protein: CASRTGTVPEAFF. The chain links TRBV2 to TRBJ1-1, with 7 bases matching TRBD1. Germline V gene lookup returns CDR1 SNHLY and CDR2 FYNNEI. The CDR3 runs to 13 residues. The V and J ends lost 6 bases and 6 bases, in that order; junction bases with no gene match: 7. The full variable domain, its missing parts supplied by reference TRBV2 and TRBJ1-1, is EPEVTQTPSHQVTQMGQEVILRCVPISNHLYFYWYRQILGQKVEFLVSFYNNEISEKSEIFDDQFSVERPDGSNFTLKIRSTKLEDSAMYFCASRTGTVPEAFFGQGTRLTVV.